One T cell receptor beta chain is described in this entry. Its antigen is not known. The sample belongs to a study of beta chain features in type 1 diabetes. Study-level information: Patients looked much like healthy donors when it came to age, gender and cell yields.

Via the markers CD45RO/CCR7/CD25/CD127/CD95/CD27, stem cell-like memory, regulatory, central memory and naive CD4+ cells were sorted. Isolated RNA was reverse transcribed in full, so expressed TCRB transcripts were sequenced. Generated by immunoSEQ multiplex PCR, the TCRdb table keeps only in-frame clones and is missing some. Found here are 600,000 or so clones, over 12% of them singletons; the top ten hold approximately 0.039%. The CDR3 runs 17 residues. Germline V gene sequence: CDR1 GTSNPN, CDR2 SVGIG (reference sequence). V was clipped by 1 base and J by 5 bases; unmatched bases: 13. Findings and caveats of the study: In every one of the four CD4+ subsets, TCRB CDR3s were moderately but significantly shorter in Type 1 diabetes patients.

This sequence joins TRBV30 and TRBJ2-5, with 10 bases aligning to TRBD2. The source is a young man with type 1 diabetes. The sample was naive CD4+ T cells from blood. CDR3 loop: CAWSGRGAGGPRETQYF. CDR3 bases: TGTGCCTGGAGTGGCCGAGGAGCGGGGGGGCCTCGGGAGACCCAGTACTTC. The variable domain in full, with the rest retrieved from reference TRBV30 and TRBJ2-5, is SQTIHQWPATLVQPVGSPLSLECTVEGTSNPNLYWYRQAAGRGLQLLFYSVGIGQISSEVPQNLSASRPQDRQFILSSKKLLLSDSGFYLCAWSGRGAGGPRETQYFGPGTRLLVL.